The sequence of this T cell receptor (beta chain) was determined in a study of T-cell reconstitution after alpha-beta-depleted transplantation in children. The CDR3 totals 14 residues. The V segment lost 6 bases and the J segment 4 bases; nucleotides outside the gene matches: 8. From germline, CDR1 is DFQATT and CDR2 SNEGSKA (reference sequence). In this sample, this clonotype turned up many times. Unique molecular identifiers were built into the TCRbeta library. MiXCR, applied by TCRdb to the PCR reads, yields one record per CDR3 protein. The table lists 600,000 to 700,000 distinct CDR3 sequences, 15% to 20% of them singletons, with over 0.95% in the top ten.

The chain employs TRBV20-1 and TRBJ2-2; TRBD1 aligns across 7 bases. This sequence was found in a human donor who donated a stem cell graft to a child with acute myeloid leukemia. The specimen was PBMCs from the stem cell graft donor, collected from the stem cell graft. CDR3 bases: TGCAGTGCACGACCTTACAGGGGCACCGGGGAGCTGTTTTTT. It is translated as CSARPYRGTGELFF.